These T cell receptor beta chains were read from a single sample in a study of T cell changes during pregnancy in multiple sclerosis. The protocol was immunoSEQ multiplex PCR, while the TCRdb copy is restricted to in-frame clones and leaves out a portion. The sample shows under 90,000 clones, under 95% of them seen only once. Specimen: peripheral blood, collected in the second trimester of pregnancy. The receptors derive from a female donor in good health, enrolled as a control in a pregnancy study. Both conserved end residues are part of each CDR3. Each record gives: D gene, J gene, CDR3 length, V gene, CDR3 DNA, CDR3 protein. The D gene is left open where the match is weak.

D: -
J: TRBJ1-2
length: 13
V: TRBV5-1
DNA: TGCGCCAGCAGCTCCGAAAATAGATATGGCTACACCTTC
CDR3: CASSSENRYGYTF

D: TRBD2
J: TRBJ2-1
length: 15
V: TRBV6-5
DNA: TGTGCCAGCAGTTACCGGACTAGTCGTTTTGATGAGCAGTTCTTC
CDR3: CASSYRTSRFDEQFF

D: TRBD1
J: TRBJ1-1
length: 14
V: TRBV6-1
DNA: TGTGCCAGCTTTCGGGGGACAGCGAACACTGAAGCTTTCTTT
CDR3: CASFRGTANTEAFF

D: TRBD1
J: TRBJ2-1
length: 17
V: TRBV4-1
DNA: TGCGCCAGCAGCCAAGAGGGGGCCAGGGGGTCGGGCAATGAGCAGTTCTTC
CDR3: CASSQEGARGSGNEQFF

D: TRBD1
J: TRBJ2-7
length: 15
V: TRBV5-1
DNA: TGCGCCAGCAGCGGGGACAGGGGGAGCTCCTACGAGCAGTACTTC
CDR3: CASSGDRGSSYEQYF

D: -
J: TRBJ2-7
length: 12
V: TRBV30
DNA: TGTGCCTGGAGTGTACTTAGTAACGAGCAGTACTTC
CDR3: CAWSVLSNEQYF

D: TRBD1
J: TRBJ1-6
length: 15
V: TRBV28
DNA: TGTGCCAGCACCTACGGGACAGGGGGCAGTTCACCCCTCCACTTT
CDR3: CASTYGTGGSSPLHF

D: -
J: TRBJ1-4
length: 15
V: TRBV7-9
DNA: TGTGCCAGCAGCCGGCAGGGAGTAGGGGGTGAAAAACTGTTTTTT
CDR3: CASSRQGVGGEKLFF

D: -
J: TRBJ1-2
length: 12
V: TRBV5-6
DNA: TGTGCCAGCAGCTTGGATCGGGGAGGCTACACCTTC
CDR3: CASSLDRGGYTF

D: -
J: TRBJ1-3
length: 12
V: TRBV28
DNA: TGTGCCAGCAGGACGGGTGGAAACACCATATATTTT
CDR3: CASRTGGNTIYF